This T cell receptor beta chain was recovered during a study of metastatic and nonmetastatic thyroid tumors. In the study overall: The authors compared repertoires across blood and tumor or nodule tissue from malignant and benign thyroid patients. General study results and limits: Relative to benign nodules, malignant thyroid tumors were reportedly characterized by significantly elevated TCR beta diversity in blood and tumor.

As processed by the authors: In papillary thyroid cancer, a distant-metastasis classifier was built using CDR3 differences across clinicopathological groups. TCRdb reanalyzed the PCR reads with MiXCR. These V and J calls rely on TCRdb rather than the paper's analysis. The table has some 38,000 clones, roughly 13% seen once. Germline values: CDR1 SGHTA, CDR2 FQGTGA. Trimming took 5 bases from V and 4 from J, leaving 10 bases between them. This CDR3 spans 13 amino acids. Thyroid surgery was performed in patients who had received no treatment beforehand. This clone was seen ten or more times. The antigen remains undetermined.

The genes are TRBV7-3 and TRBJ2-3; TRBD1 is a possible D gene (5 bases). The sample was blood. This clonotype originated in a female donor with papillary thyroid cancer or a benign thyroid nodule (not recorded which). Some clones in this sample may be carry-over from other donors' samples. The CDR3 loop is CASSLTGSDTQYF. CDR3 nucleotides: TGTGCCAGCAGCCTTACAGGTTCAGATACGCAGTATTTT.